This T cell receptor beta chain comes out of a study of blood T cell repertoires in COVID-19. Study in general: Acute and convalescent COVID-19 samples came from the United States, Italy and Spain. Sources were T cells, B-cell-depleted T cells, or PBMCs; the material itself was cDNA or gDNA.

CDR3 length: 15 amino acids. The V gene's germline CDR1 is MNHEY and CDR2 SVGAGI. The J segment lost 4 bases and the V segment lost 0 bases, leaving 5 bases of the junction unmatched. Seattle cases were enrolled at active infection and followed longitudinally. The sample holds one count of this clone. As originally analysed: Reference gene primer amplification yielded estimated nucleated cell counts. Generated by immunoSEQ multiplex PCR, the TCRdb table keeps only in-frame clones and is missing some. From that table come the V and J calls and clone size; the DNA was used to work out D and trimming. The table lists around 400,000 clones, over 75% of them singletons.

This TCR derives from a woman in her thirties with COVID-19, enrolled during active disease. This chain connects TRBV6-5 to TRBJ2-5; 7 nucleotides align to TRBD2. Sequencing was performed on peripheral blood. CDR3 sequence (DNA): TGTGCCAGCAGTTACTCGGCGGGAGAGGGAGAGACCCAGTACTTC. Translated, it gives CASSYSAGEGETQYF.